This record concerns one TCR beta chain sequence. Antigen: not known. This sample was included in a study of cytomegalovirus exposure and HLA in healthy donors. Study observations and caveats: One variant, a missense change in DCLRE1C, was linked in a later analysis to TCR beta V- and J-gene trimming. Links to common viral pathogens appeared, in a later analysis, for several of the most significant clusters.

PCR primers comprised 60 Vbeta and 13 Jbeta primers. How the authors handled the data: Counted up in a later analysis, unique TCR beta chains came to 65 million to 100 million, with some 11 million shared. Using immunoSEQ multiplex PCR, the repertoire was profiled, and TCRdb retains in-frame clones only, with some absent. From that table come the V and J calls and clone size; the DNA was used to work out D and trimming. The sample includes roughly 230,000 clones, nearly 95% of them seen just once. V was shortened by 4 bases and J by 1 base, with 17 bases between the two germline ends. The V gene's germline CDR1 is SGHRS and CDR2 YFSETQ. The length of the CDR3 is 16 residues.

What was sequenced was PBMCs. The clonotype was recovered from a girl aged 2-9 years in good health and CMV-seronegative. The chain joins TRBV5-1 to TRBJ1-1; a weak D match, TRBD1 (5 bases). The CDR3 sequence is CASSVAQGGKNTEAFF. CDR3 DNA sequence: TGCGCCAGCAGCGTGGCTCAGGGTGGGAAGAACACTGAAGCTTTCTTT.